This T cell receptor beta chain was recorded in a study of cytomegalovirus exposure and HLA in healthy donors. Study outcomes and limitations: Most TCR sequences were uncommon, yet certain public TCRs appeared in many donors. CMV serostatus was the only immune exposure information that was available.

To note about this clone: Its antigen remains unidentified.

The study ran its PCR with 60 Vbeta and 13 Jbeta primers. Assay: immunoSEQ multiplex PCR; the TCRdb copy retains only in-frame clones and omits some. The sample lists more than 70,000 clones, roughly 80% occurring once. The CDR3 totals 15 residues. Donors were nominally healthy when sampled, though unrecorded immune exposures were likely. The TCR was taken from a man aged 40-55 years in good health and CMV-seronegative. The chain carries TRBV12-2 and TRBJ2-5; the D call in the table, TRBD2, was not verified against the DNA. TRBV12-2 is listed as a pseudogene. Specimen: PBMCs. The CDR3 loop is CASRLANNLQETQYF. The CDR3 DNA follows: TGTGCAAGTCGCTTAGCGAATAACTTACAAGAGACCCAGTACTTC.